A selection of T cell receptor beta chains follows, all from one sample in a study of blood T cell repertoires in COVID-19. The protocol was immunoSEQ multiplex PCR, while the TCRdb copy is restricted to in-frame clones and leaves out a portion. The profile shows about 290,000 clones, approximately 89% of them singletons. The sequenced sample consisted of peripheral blood. The receptors derive from a woman under 40 with COVID-19, enrolled during active disease. Each CDR3 is given with its conserved first and last residue. The D gene is left open where the match is weak. Clone size is shown for a subset of rows, as once, few, many or a class of expanded clone.

CDR3 DNA: TGTGCCAGCAGCCGAACAGGGTTGGGTCAGCCCCAGCATTTT; CDR3 protein: CASSRTGLGQPQHF; D gene: .; V gene: TRBV3-1/TRBV3-2; J gene: TRBJ1-5; clone size: once
CDR3 DNA: TGTGCCAGCAGTCCGGACTTGCCCTCTGGAAACACCATATATTTT; CDR3 protein: CASSPDLPSGNTIYF; D gene: .; V gene: TRBV2; J gene: TRBJ1-3; clone size: .
CDR3 DNA: TGTGCTAGTGGACTCGGGGGATACAATCAGCCCCAGCATTTT; CDR3 protein: CASGLGGYNQPQHF; D gene: .; V gene: TRBV12-5; J gene: TRBJ1-5; clone size: many
CDR3 DNA: TGCAGTGCTAGAGGGCCCTATGGCTACACCTTC; CDR3 protein: CSARGPYGYTF; D gene: .; V gene: TRBV20-1; J gene: TRBJ1-2; clone size: once
CDR3 DNA: TGTGCCAGCAGCAATCCCGGACAGCTTAACTATGGCTACACCTTC; CDR3 protein: CASSNPGQLNYGYTF; D gene: .; V gene: TRBV6-5; J gene: TRBJ1-2; clone size: .
CDR3 DNA: TGTGCCAGCAGCCCAGTCGGGAGATACTCTGGAAACACCATATATTTT; CDR3 protein: CASSPVGRYSGNTIYF; D gene: .; V gene: TRBV3-1/TRBV3-2; J gene: TRBJ1-3; clone size: .
CDR3 DNA: TGTGCCAGCAGCTTGGGGCGGGGCACTGAAGCTTTCTTT; CDR3 protein: CASSLGRGTEAFF; D gene: .; V gene: TRBV5-5; J gene: TRBJ1-1; clone size: .
CDR3 DNA: TGTGCCAGCAATACAAGACAGGGCTATCATTATGGCTACACCTTC; CDR3 protein: CASNTRQGYHYGYTF; D gene: TRBD1; V gene: TRBV6-5; J gene: TRBJ1-2; clone size: .
CDR3 DNA: TGCGCCAGCAGCTTGCTCACAGTTAAGAACACTGAAGCTTTCTTT; CDR3 protein: CASSLLTVKNTEAFF; D gene: .; V gene: TRBV5-1; J gene: TRBJ1-1; clone size: .
CDR3 DNA: TGTGCCAGCAGCCCTTCAAGGGGTGATAATTCACCCCTCCACTTT; CDR3 protein: CASSPSRGDNSPLHF; D gene: .; V gene: TRBV7-8; J gene: TRBJ1-6; clone size: .
CDR3 DNA: TGTGCCACCAGTGACCCCTTCACTCGGGGGGGGCAGACCCAGTACTTC; CDR3 protein: CATSDPFTRGGQTQYF; D gene: TRBD2; V gene: TRBV24-1; J gene: TRBJ2-5; clone size: .
CDR3 DNA: TGTGCCAGCAGCTCACACTTCTTTGACAGGGGGGATTATGGCTACACCTTC; CDR3 protein: CASSSHFFDRGDYGYTF; D gene: TRBD1; V gene: TRBV28; J gene: TRBJ1-2; clone size: once
CDR3 DNA: TGTGCCAGCAGCTCGAGACAGGGGGCTAACTATGGCTACACCTTC; CDR3 protein: CASSSRQGANYGYTF; D gene: TRBD1; V gene: TRBV11-2; J gene: TRBJ1-2; clone size: .
CDR3 DNA: TGTGCCAGCAGCCAGGACAGGGGAAACTATGGCTACACCTTC; CDR3 protein: CASSQDRGNYGYTF; D gene: TRBD1; V gene: TRBV5-4; J gene: TRBJ1-2; clone size: .
CDR3 DNA: TGTGCTAGTGTTGACTCGGCCTCAAACATTCAGTACTTC; CDR3 protein: CASVDSASNIQYF; D gene: .; V gene: TRBV12-5; J gene: TRBJ2-4; clone size: .
CDR3 DNA: TGTGCCAGCAGTTTATACGCCCGCGTCGCCACCAATCAGCCCCAGCATTTT; CDR3 protein: CASSLYARVATNQPQHF; D gene: .; V gene: TRBV27; J gene: TRBJ1-5; clone size: .
CDR3 DNA: TGTGCCAGTCGTACCGGGACTAGCGTAGCAGATACGCAGTATTTT; CDR3 protein: CASRTGTSVADTQYF; D gene: TRBD2; V gene: TRBV6-5; J gene: TRBJ2-3; clone size: .
CDR3 DNA: TGTGCCAGCAGCATGACGGGACAGGGGCCCCAGAGTGGCTACACCTTC; CDR3 protein: CASSMTGQGPQSGYTF; D gene: TRBD1; V gene: TRBV11-2; J gene: TRBJ1-2; clone size: .
CDR3 DNA: TGTGCCAGTACTACAGGGGCCACTGAAGCTTTCTTT; CDR3 protein: CASTTGATEAFF; D gene: TRBD1; V gene: TRBV19; J gene: TRBJ1-1; clone size: .
CDR3 DNA: TGTGCCAGCAGCTTAGAATCGGGTGCCGAGCAGTACTTC; CDR3 protein: CASSLESGAEQYF; D gene: .; V gene: TRBV11-3; J gene: TRBJ2-7; clone size: .
CDR3 DNA: TGTGCCAGCAGCGTACCCTACCAGGGGGCAGATACTGAAGCTTTCTTT; CDR3 protein: CASSVPYQGADTEAFF; D gene: TRBD1; V gene: TRBV7-9; J gene: TRBJ1-1; clone size: .
CDR3 DNA: TGCAGCGCAAATTCGGGTTTCTTT; CDR3 protein: CSANSGFF; D gene: .; V gene: TRBV29-1; J gene: TRBJ1-1; clone size: .
CDR3 DNA: TGTGCCAGCAGCTTACGTGACCCACAGGACAATGAGCAGTTCTTC; CDR3 protein: CASSLRDPQDNEQFF; D gene: .; V gene: TRBV11-2; J gene: TRBJ2-1; clone size: .
CDR3 DNA: TGTGCCTGGAGTGGGCCCCTGGAGACTGAAGCTTTCTTT; CDR3 protein: CAWSGPLETEAFF; D gene: .; V gene: TRBV30; J gene: TRBJ1-1; clone size: .
CDR3 DNA: TGTGCCAGCAGTGAGAGGGGGGGGAGGAACACTGAAGCTTTCTTT; CDR3 protein: CASSERGGRNTEAFF; D gene: .; V gene: TRBV6-1; J gene: TRBJ1-1; clone size: .
CDR3 DNA: TGTGCCAGCGCCTTCCGGGGGAATCAGCCCCAGCATTTT; CDR3 protein: CASAFRGNQPQHF; D gene: .; V gene: TRBV2; J gene: TRBJ1-5; clone size: .
CDR3 DNA: TGTGCCAGCAGAACCTTTGGTGGCGGGGGCCCTAAAAACATTCAGTACTTC; CDR3 protein: CASRTFGGGGPKNIQYF; D gene: .; V gene: TRBV11-2; J gene: TRBJ2-4; clone size: .
CDR3 DNA: TGTGCCAGCAGCACCCCGGGAGCGCGCTACGAGCAGTACTTC; CDR3 protein: CASSTPGARYEQYF; D gene: .; V gene: TRBV21-1; J gene: TRBJ2-7; clone size: once
CDR3 DNA: TGTGCCATCACCGGGACTAGCAACGACGAGCAGTACTTC; CDR3 protein: CAITGTSNDEQYF; D gene: TRBD2; V gene: TRBV10-3; J gene: TRBJ2-7; clone size: once
CDR3 DNA: TGTGCCAGCAGTTTCACCCGGGACAGGGGATCCTACGAGCAGTACTTC; CDR3 protein: CASSFTRDRGSYEQYF; D gene: TRBD1; V gene: TRBV6-5; J gene: TRBJ2-7; clone size: .
CDR3 DNA: TGTGCCAGTAGTATCTCGGACAGGGGTAACACCATATATTTT; CDR3 protein: CASSISDRGNTIYF; D gene: TRBD1; V gene: TRBV19; J gene: TRBJ1-3; clone size: .